The 22 T cell receptor beta chains given below trace back to one sample, sequenced in a study of metastatic and nonmetastatic thyroid tumors. TCRdb re-called the PCR reads via MiXCR. In the table there are tens of thousands of clones, roughly 12% of which are singletons. All patients reached thyroid surgery having received no treatment beforehand. Source material: blood. These receptor sequences come from a male donor with papillary thyroid cancer or a benign thyroid nodule (not recorded which). Some clones in this sample may be carry-over from other donors' samples.

In its sample, this clone was seen many times. A much more abundant neighbour one base away suggests this may be a read error. The rearrangement joins TRBV6-4 to TRBJ2-2, with 9 bases identical to TRBD2. The CDR3 has 15 amino acids. Germline V gene lookup returns CDR1 MRHNA and CDR2 SNTAGT. CDR3 residues: CASSEHSGSTGEPFF. Written as DNA, the CDR3 is TGTGCCAGCAGTGAGCATAGCGGGAGCACCGGGGAGCCGTTTTTT.

This clone showed up many times. The chain is built from TRBV5-4 and TRBJ2-3; 9 nucleotides agree with TRBD2. The germline CDR1 and CDR2 sequences are SGHNT and YYREEE (reference sequence). With 4 bases clipped from V and 0 bases from J, the junction kept 6 bases outside the gene matches. CDR3 size: 16 residues. The CDR3 region is CASSLRLAASTDTQYF. CDR3 in DNA: TGTGCCAGCAGCCTCCGACTAGCGGCTAGCACAGATACGCAGTATTTT.

This clone was seen many times. The gene calls are TRBV6-1 and TRBJ2-5; no reliable D call. CDR1 MNHNS and CDR2 SASEGT come from the germline V gene. This CDR3 is built from 14 residues. V lost 5 bases, J lost 2 bases, and 12 bases lay in between. Written as DNA, the CDR3 is TGTGCCAGCAGTCAGTCAGCACCTCAAGAGACCCAGTACTTC. This encodes CASSQSAPQETQYF.

This clone was found many times. The chain uses TRBV28 and TRBJ1-4; TRBD1 matches 7 bases. Losses at the gene ends were 2 bases for V and 7 bases for J; bases not matched to a gene: 13. The CDR3 covers 17 residues. Germline assignment: CDR1 MDHEN and CDR2 SYDVKM. The CDR3 spells CASSLRQGVRLFEKLFF. The CDR3 DNA is TGTGCCAGCAGTTTACGGCAGGGGGTTAGACTATTTGAAAAACTGTTTTTT.

This clone was recorded at least ten times. V usage is TRBV10-3 and J usage is TRBJ2-3; tentatively, D is TRBD1 (6 bases). From germline, CDR1 is ENHRY and CDR2 SYGVKD. V lost 8 bases and J lost 2, with 20 bases in between. This CDR3 has 16 amino acids. The CDR3 bases are TGTGCCATCTCTCGTCAGGGGCCCATATCCACAGATACGCAGTATTTT. It specifies CAISRQGPISTDTQYF.

This clone was seen a handful of times. The CDR3 DNA follows: TGCGCCAGCAGTGAGGGGCTAGCTTCAGCAGCAGATACGCAGTATTTT. It yields the protein CASSEGLASAADTQYF. The chain links TRBV10-2 to TRBJ2-3; a possible D gene is TRBD2 (5 bases). Germline CDR1 WSHSY, CDR2 SAAADI. The CDR3 contains 16 residues. The germline V and J ends were trimmed by 2 bases and 4 bases, with 16 bases remaining between them.

This clone is judged medium-sized. V gene TRBV6-2 or TRBV6-3 combines with J gene TRBJ2-1; D gene unclear. This CDR3 is 11 amino acids long. The germline gives CDR1 MNHEY, CDR2 SVGEGT. With 2 bases removed from V and 9 bases from J, the gap between germline ends came to 5 bases. CDR3 sequence: CASSYPSEQFF. The DNA for the CDR3 is TGTGCCAGCAGTTACCCATCTGAGCAGTTCTTC.

This clone was seen at least ten times. The V and J genes are TRBV29-1 and TRBJ1-1; D is unresolved. V was trimmed by 6 bases and J by 3 bases, leaving 8 bases between them. Germline V gene lookup returns CDR1 SQVTM and CDR2 ANQGSEA. This CDR3 is built from 11 residues. CDR3 DNA sequence: TGCAGCGTCGGGGAGGACACTGAAGCTTTCTTT. Its protein product is CSVGEDTEAFF.

The rearrangement uses TRBV20-1 and TRBJ1-2; TRBD1 is a possible D gene (6 bases). This CDR3 region has 13 residues. V was shortened by 5 bases and J by 4 bases, with 14 bases between the two germline ends. The V gene's germline CDR1 is DFQATT and CDR2 SNEGSKA (reference sequence). CDR3 nucleotides: TGCAGTGCTCAATTGACAGGAATCTATGGCTACACCTTC. Protein sequence: CSAQLTGIYGYTF.

This clone was recorded at least ten times. The genes are TRBV28 and TRBJ1-5; 7 bases agree with TRBD1. Germline V gene sequence: CDR1 MDHEN, CDR2 SYDVKM. This CDR3 is 17 amino acids long. V gave up 4 bases and J gave up 2 bases; unmatched junction bases: 11. CDR3 nucleotide sequence: TGTGCCAGCAGTTCAGCCTCACAGGGGAACGGCAATCAGCCCCAGCATTTT. This gives the protein CASSSASQGNGNQPQHF.

This clone was recorded many times. V gene TRBV9 combines with J gene TRBJ1-3; no definite D call. Trimming pared 4 bases from V and 5 bases from J, leaving 13 bases between. Germline assignment: CDR1 SGDLS and CDR2 YYNGEE. This CDR3 is built from 14 residues. The CDR3, as DNA: TGTGCCAGCAGCCAACCGAATCCCAGAAACACCATATATTTT. Protein product: CASSQPNPRNTIYF. The whole variable domain, filled in from reference TRBV9 and TRBJ1-3, reads DSGVTQTPKHLITATGQRVTLRCSPRSGDLSVYWYQQSLDQGLQFLIQYYNGEERAKGNILERFSAQQFPDLHSELNLSSLELGDSALYFCASSQPNPRNTIYFGEGSWLTVV.

This chain links TRBV7-9 with TRBJ2-7; 9 nucleotides agree with TRBD1. Germline assignment: CDR1 SEHNR and CDR2 FQNEAQ (reference sequence). After removal of 7 bases from V and 0 bases from J, the junction contained 7 bases not matched to a gene. The CDR3 has 15 amino acids. CDR3 in DNA: TGTGCCAGCATCTGGGACAGGGCTTCCTCCTACGAGCAGTACTTC. This encodes CASIWDRASSYEQYF.

This clone was recorded many times. The sample contains more than one DNA sequence encoding this CDR3. The V gene is TRBV29-1, the J gene TRBJ2-7; 11 bases agree with TRBD1. The V and J ends lost 0 bases and 6 bases, in that order; junction bases with no gene match: 1. This CDR3 spans 13 amino acids. Germline assignment: CDR1 SQVTM and CDR2 ANQGSEA. CDR3 in amino acids: CSVEDGTGGEQYF. The DNA of the CDR3 is TGCAGCGTTGAAGACGGGACAGGGGGCGAGCAGTACTTC.

The DNA of the CDR3 is TGTGCCAGCAGTGAATCGGCTTCGGGGGACACTGAAGCTTTCTTT. Its translation: CASSESASGDTEAFF. This chain connects TRBV28 to TRBJ1-1; tentatively, D is TRBD1 (5 bases). The CDR3 has 15 amino acids. Germline-derived CDR1 and CDR2 are MDHEN and SYDVKM. V was clipped by 5 bases and J by 3 bases, with 16 bases between them. Full variable domain (missing parts from reference TRBV28 and TRBJ1-1): DVKVTQSSRYLVKRTGEKVFLECVQDMDHENMFWYRQDPGLGLRLIYFSYDVKMKEKGDIPEGYSVSREKKERFSLILESASTNQTSMYLCASSESASGDTEAFFGQGTRLTVV.

This clone was recorded at least ten times. The gene calls are TRBV7-3 and TRBJ2-5, with D perhaps matching TRBD1 or TRBD2 (5 bases each). The CDR3 has 15 residues. CDR1 and CDR2 (germline): SGHTA, FQGTGA. The germline V and J ends were trimmed by 5 bases and 2 bases, with 15 bases remaining between them. CDR3 sequence: CASSARGVRQETQYF. Written as DNA, the CDR3 is TGTGCCAGCAGCGCTAGGGGAGTGAGGCAAGAGACCCAGTACTTC.

Many counts were recorded for this clone. The chain links TRBV11-2 to TRBJ1-6, with TRBD1 matching 9 bases. CDR1 and CDR2 (germline): SGHAT, FQNNGV. The CDR3 consists of 18 residues. Trimming removed 5 bases from V and 6 bases from J; junction bases left unmatched: 14. The CDR3 loop is CASSRWTGEKSINSPLHF. CDR3 nucleotide sequence: TGTGCCAGCAGCCGATGGACAGGGGAAAAGTCAATTAATTCACCCCTCCACTTT.

Remarks on this clone: A much more abundant neighbour one base away suggests this may be a read error. V gene TRBV28 combines with J gene TRBJ2-4; D gene unclear. V was clipped by 2 bases and J by 10 bases, with 18 bases between them. The CDR3 runs to 15 residues. CDR1 is MDHEN, CDR2 SYDVKM, per germline. The CDR3 DNA is TGTGCCAGCAGTTTAATCGGGTCCCGAGGTGGTATTCAGTACTTC. It codes for CASSLIGSRGGIQYF.

This clone was recorded at least ten times. V usage is TRBV3-1 and J usage is TRBJ2-7; no clear D gene. Deletions cut 4 bases from V and 2 bases from J, with 12 bases between. The CDR3 length is 14 residues. Germline V gene lookup returns CDR1 LGHDT and CDR2 YNNKEL (reference sequence). This CDR3 is CASSPGRSPYEQYF. The DNA of the CDR3 is TGTGCCAGCAGCCCGGGCCGATCTCCCTACGAGCAGTACTTC.

At least ten counts were recorded for this clone. V and J are TRBV20-1 and TRBJ2-3, with 10 nucleotides matching TRBD2. The J segment lost 4 bases and the V segment lost 5 bases, leaving 9 bases of the junction unmatched. CDR3 size: 15 residues. Germline V lookup: CDR1 DFQATT, CDR2 SNEGSKA (reference sequence). The CDR3 is CSAGEPAGGADTQYF. The DNA for the CDR3 is TGCAGTGCTGGGGAGCCAGCGGGAGGGGCAGATACGCAGTATTTT.

The genes are TRBV19 and TRBJ1-2; 8 nucleotides line up with TRBD1. Trimming took 5 bases from V and 5 from J; bases not matched to a gene: 10. Germline values: CDR1 LNHDA, CDR2 SQIVND (reference sequence). The CDR3 is made up of 15 amino acids. In nucleotides, the CDR3 is TGTGCCAGTAGTGGGGCACAGGGGGGCTATTATGGCTACACCTTC. As protein: CASSGAQGGYYGYTF.

This clone has a count of ten or more. The chain joins TRBV6-2 or TRBV6-3 to TRBJ2-5; 10 nucleotides agree with TRBD2. J gave up 2 bases and V 4 bases, and 1 base lay outside the gene matches. Germline V CDR1 and CDR2: MNHEY, SVGEGT. There are 14 residues in the CDR3. Here the CDR3 DNA reads TGTGCCAGCAGTTGGACTAGCGGACAAGAGACCCAGTACTTC. It is translated as CASSWTSGQETQYF.

Many counts were recorded for this clone. This chain uses TRBV7-9 with TRBJ2-7, with D perhaps matching TRBD1 or TRBD2 (5 bases each). Trimming removed 2 bases from V and 1 base from J, with 12 bases in between. Germline CDR1 SEHNR, CDR2 FQNEAQ (reference sequence). The CDR3 has 15 amino acids. The chain's CDR3 is CASSLRDGGSYEQYF. DNA of the CDR3: TGTGCCAGCAGCTTACGGGACGGCGGATCCTACGAGCAGTACTTC.